A single sample gave rise to the 2 T cell receptor beta chains below, sequenced in a study of human T cells and chemical hapten exposure. MiXCR, applied by TCRdb to the RACE reads, yields one record per CDR3 protein. The sample has roughly 40,000 distinct CDR3 sequences, approximately 10% seen once. Regarding time point: patch test 2, 6 weeks after DPC sensitization. The treatment was: therapeutic diphenylcyclopropenone sensitization with weekly scalp DPC. Extraction of total RNA was performed on unfractionated whole blood. This specimen consisted of whole blood, obtained in connection with sensitization to the hapten diphenylcyclopropenone (DPC). These receptors were taken from a young woman with alopecia areata. Some clones in this sample may be carry-over from other donors' samples.

This clonotype occurred a few times. The rearrangement uses TRBV27 and TRBJ1-1, with unresolved D. The CDR3 sequence is 13 residues long. Germline CDR1 MNHEY, CDR2 SMNVEV (reference sequence). With 2 bases removed from V and 2 bases from J, the gap between germline ends came to 6 bases. The CDR3 loop reads CASSLASNTEAFF. The CDR3 bases are TGTGCCAGCAGTTTAGCCAGCAACACTGAAGCTTTCTTT.

This clonotype was counted at least ten times. CDR3 sequence (DNA): TGTGCCAGCAGCTTTCGCGGGGGACACGAGACCCAGTACTTC. Protein: CASSFRGGHETQYF. The chain is built from TRBV7-2 and TRBJ2-5, with D perhaps TRBD2 (7 bases). The germline V gene encodes CDR1 SGHTA and CDR2 FQGNSA. Trimming cost V 3 bases and J 5 bases, with 13 bases left between them. CDR3 size: 14 residues.